A single T cell receptor beta chain is shown here with its context. Method: immunoSEQ multiplex PCR; TCRdb's copy keeps in-frame clones and lacks some. The data contain 48,000 or so clones, over 90% of them singletons. The data originate from a study of control samples from healthy donors and cancer patients. The CDR3 totals 15 residues. From germline, CDR1 is MGHRA and CDR2 YSYEKL. V gave up 0 bases and J gave up 2 bases; unmatched junction bases: 4. Sequencing was carried out using PBMCs. The rearrangement joins TRBV4-1 to TRBJ2-7; 7 positions agree with TRBD2. The sequence derives from a woman aged 45-59 years with head and neck cancer. The CDR3 sequence is CASSQEVAGPYEQYF. The CDR3 nucleotides are TGCGCCAGCAGCCAAGAGGTAGCGGGTCCCTACGAGCAGTACTTC.